This TCR beta chain was sequenced for a study of T cell responses to AZD1222 COVID-19 vaccine. The study, taken as a whole, reports: Repertoire sampling occurred only after the peak T cell response. Clonal diversity may have been underestimated in mostly white British donors.

Details on this clone: Its matching antigen is unknown.

V lost 6 bases and J 0 bases, leaving 14 bases between the germline ends. This CDR3 is 15 amino acids long. Per germline, CDR1 SGHTA and CDR2 FQGNSA. Second doses were pooled across both intervals (about 4 or about 12 weeks). The repertoire was sequenced with immunoSEQ multiplex PCR; TCRdb's copy has only in-frame clones and lacks some. The sample contains fewer than 85,000 clones, roughly nine tenths of which appear only once. This chain links TRBV7-2 with TRBJ1-1, with TRBD1 as a possible D gene (6 bases). Material: peripheral blood, obtained 28 days after the second AZD1222 dose. This clonotype was obtained from an adult who received the AZD1222 COVID-19 vaccine. CDR3: CASSRGGRMNTEAFF. DNA of the CDR3: TGTGCCAGCAGTCGAGGGGGGCGGATGAACACTGAAGCTTTCTTT. Looking up the rest from reference TRBV7-2 and TRBJ1-1 gives the full variable domain: GAGVSQSPSNKVTEKGKDVELRCDPISGHTALYWYRQSLGQGLEFLIYFQGNSAPDKSGLPSDRFSAERTGGSVSTLTIQRTQQEDSAVYLCASSRGGRMNTEAFFGQGTRLTVV.